Included here is one T cell receptor beta chain sequence, with context. Its antigen is unknown. The CDR3 is 18 residues long. Germline loops: CDR1 SGHNT, CDR2 YENEEA. Trimming took 3 bases from V and 3 from J; bases not matched to a gene: 11. The sample belongs to a study of blood T cells in healthy people across ages. Study observations and caveats: Naive T cell percentage showed a strong correlation with the diversity of TCR beta. Roughly linearly, TCR beta diversity per million T cells fell as age increased.

PCR was performed a second time for roughly 7 to 11 cycles using a sample-barcoded 5' primer and a J-beta primer mix. TCRdb redid the calling of the 5' RACE reads with MiXCR, one entry per CDR3 protein. Found here are hundreds of thousands of distinct CDR3 sequences, under 45% of them singletons; the top ten hold about 19%. Total RNA, at least 5.5 micrograms per sample, was extracted from PBMCs. The receptor was isolated from a man in his 60s in good health. The chain carries TRBV11-3 and TRBJ1-2; 12 nucleotides agree with TRBD1. Sequenced: blood. Here the CDR3 reads CASSFLWDRGRGDYGYTF. CDR3 in DNA: TGTGCCAGCAGCTTCCTTTGGGACAGGGGGCGTGGGGACTATGGCTACACCTTC.